This T cell receptor beta chain comes out of a study of OX40 agonist ivuxolimab in advanced cancers. As regards this clone: Its specificity is unknown.

Findings of the study overall: Some patients who did not respond also had low normalized T-cell clonal expansion.

The CDR3 has 18 amino acids. The protocol was immunoSEQ multiplex PCR, while the TCRdb copy is restricted to in-frame clones and leaves out a portion. There are approximately 60,000 clones in the sample; 70% to 90% occur only once, and approximately 10% lies in the top ten. The material sequenced was CD4+ or CD8+ T cells sorted from blood, taken in a trial of the OX40 agonist ivuxolimab. This TCR was sampled from an adult with an advanced solid tumor such as melanoma, head and neck, liver or kidney cancer. V gene TRBV21-1 combines with J gene TRBJ2-7; the table's D call, TRBD2, has no DNA check behind it. TRBV21-1 is a recognized pseudogene. CDR3 in DNA: TGTGCCAGCAGCAAAGGGGGGACTAGCGCACACCTTACCTACGAGCAGTACTTC. Translating it yields CASSKGGTSAHLTYEQYF.